These T cell receptor beta chains were read from a single sample in a study of blood T cell repertoires in COVID-19. TCRdb keeps only in-frame clones here, not all; method: immunoSEQ multiplex PCR. Altogether hundreds of thousands of clones are present, 87% being singletons, with the ten largest covering approximately 9%. Sequenced input: PBMCs or T cells enriched from blood (not recorded which). These receptors all stem from a woman in her late teens or twenties who had recovered from COVID-19. Both conserved end residues are part of each CDR3. Each record gives: V gene, D gene, clone size, J gene, CDR3 protein, CDR3 DNA. The D gene is left open where the match is weak. Size is stated for part of the rows, as once, few or many counts, or as a class when the clone is expanded.

TRBV18	NA	NA	TRBJ1-1	CASSLDSPNTEAFF	TGTGCCAGCTCACTGGACAGCCCGAACACTGAAGCTTTCTTT
TRBV6-6	NA	NA	TRBJ1-2	CASSYSGGPLGGGYTF	TGTGCCAGCAGTTACTCCGGGGGACCTCTCGGGGGTGGCTACACCTTC
TRBV5-5	NA	NA	TRBJ1-2	CASSLDRRPYGYTF	TGTGCCAGCAGCTTGGACAGACGGCCCTATGGCTACACCTTC
TRBV28	TRBD2	NA	TRBJ2-1	CASSSSGGTYNEQFF	TGTGCCAGCAGTTCTAGCGGGGGAACCTACAATGAGCAGTTCTTC
TRBV10-3	NA	NA	TRBJ1-1	CAIRSDGPEAFF	TGTGCCATCAGAAGCGACGGTCCTGAAGCTTTCTTT
TRBV5-1	TRBD1	NA	TRBJ1-1	CASSFQGQGWSYTEAFF	TGCGCCAGCAGCTTCCAGGGACAGGGTTGGAGTTACACTGAAGCTTTCTTT
TRBV2	NA	NA	TRBJ1-6	CASGQNNSPLHF	TGTGCCAGCGGACAGAATAATTCACCCCTCCACTTT
TRBV6-5	NA	NA	TRBJ1-1	CASSYGGENTEAFF	TGTGCCAGCAGTTACGGGGGGGAGAACACTGAAGCTTTCTTT
TRBV28	NA	many	TRBJ2-7	CASSPTDDPKYF	TGTGCCAGCAGCCCTACAGATGACCCGAAGTACTTC
TRBV5-1	NA	few	TRBJ2-7	CASSLTVSTYEQYF	TGCGCCAGCAGCTTGACAGTTTCCACCTACGAGCAGTACTTC
TRBV7-9	TRBD1	NA	TRBJ1-5	CASRKGQEDQPQHF	TGTGCCAGCAGGAAGGGACAGGAGGATCAGCCCCAGCATTTT
TRBV7-9	NA	NA	TRBJ1-1	CASSSPWGDTEAFF	TGTGCCAGCAGCTCGCCCTGGGGGGACACTGAAGCTTTCTTT
TRBV7-8	TRBD1	NA	TRBJ1-1	CASSLPGQLWTEAFF	TGTGCCAGCAGCTTGCCGGGACAGTTGTGGACTGAAGCTTTCTTT
TRBV4-3	NA	NA	TRBJ2-5	CASSQSLSGEETQYF	TGCGCCAGCAGCCAATCCCTTTCGGGGGAAGAGACCCAGTACTTC
TRBV6-2/TRBV6-3	TRBD1	NA	TRBJ2-5	CASSIPLSGSGGSETQYF	TGTGCCAGCAGTATCCCGTTATCTGGCTCAGGGGGTTCAGAGACCCAGTACTTC